This TCR beta chain was sequenced for a study of beta chain features in type 1 diabetes. In the study overall: Researchers looked at fewer than 120,000,000 sorted cells across all samples. Study results and limitations: For cells with high TCR expression, cDNA sequencing could yield over-representation. Researchers report that Type 1 diabetes patients had moderately but significantly shorter TCRB CDR3s across all four CD4+ subsets.

Populations obtained by sorting all exceeded 98% purity. Expressed TCRB transcripts were sequenced after all isolated RNA was converted to cDNA. The protocol was immunoSEQ multiplex PCR, while the TCRdb copy is restricted to in-frame clones and leaves out a portion. The top ten hold roughly 0.5% of the sample, which has 93,000 or so clones, 25% to 35% seen once. CDR1 MGHRA and CDR2 YSYEKL come from the germline V gene. The CDR3 runs 18 residues. V dropped 4 bases and J dropped 3; count of bases not matched to a gene: 14. Regarding this clone: Its antigen remains unknown.

The source is a woman younger than 35 with type 1 diabetes. Sample: central memory CD4+ T cells from blood. The chain joins TRBV4-1 to TRBJ2-7; TRBD2 aligns across 11 bases. Written as DNA, the CDR3 is TGCGCCAGCAGCCCTTTCCCTGAGCTAGCGGGAGGCATCTACGAGCAGTACTTC. It specifies CASSPFPELAGGIYEQYF.